The next 4 T cell receptor beta chains were all read from a single sample in a study of blood T cell repertoires in COVID-19 (dated by TCRdb to 2018 to 2021). Libraries were prepared through the immunoSEQ multiplex PCR assay. The source is immuneACCESS, and TCRdb retained only in-frame sequences with V and J called. Part of the clones is not carried over; for the studies checked, unresolved V genes explain less than half of this, and the remainder is unexplained. The sample includes some 200,000 clones, with under 90% observed a single time. The ten largest clonotypes hold under 10% of the sample. The sequenced sample consisted of peripheral blood. All receptors derive from a woman older than 75 with COVID-19, enrolled during active disease.

Only one count was recorded for this clone. At one boundary the junction diverges from the germline segment, which might be a read error. The chain has TRBV9 and TRBJ2-2; maybe TRBD1 (6 bases). The CDR3 sequence is 13 residues long. Germline V gene sequence: CDR1 SGDLS, CDR2 YYNGEE. The CDR3 DNA reads TGTGCCATTCAAAGGGGGTCGGACCGGGGAGCTGTTTTT. Protein sequence: CAIQRGSDRGAVF.

The genes are TRBV6-1 and TRBJ2-7; TRBD2 matches 9 bases. With V trimmed by 4 bases and J by 7 bases, 17 bases remained unmatched. The CDR3 runs 17 residues. Germline loops: CDR1 MNHNS, CDR2 SASEGT. CDR3 region: CASSVSGGGWSPLEQYF. For the CDR3, the DNA is TGTGCCAGCAGTGTTAGCGGGGGCGGTTGGAGCCCTCTAGAGCAGTACTTC.

This clone has more than one count but fewer than ten. The J gene is TRBJ2-7, the V gene TRBV6-5; 10 bases match TRBD1. The V segment lost 9 bases and the J segment 3 bases; nucleotides outside the gene matches: 5. Germline values: CDR1 MNHEY, CDR2 SVGAGI. CDR3 length equals 13 residues. The CDR3 region has the DNA TGTGCCAGGTGGGGGGACAGGGGCTACGAGCAGTACTTC. Amino acids: CARWGDRGYEQYF.

The CDR3 here is CASSLGLDYGEQFF. Here the CDR3 DNA reads TGTGCCAGCAGCTTGGGACTAGATTACGGTGAGCAGTTCTTC. The chain recombines TRBV7-2 with TRBJ2-1, with 8 bases fitting TRBD2. V shed 3 bases, J shed 9 bases, and the junction held 7 bases outside the gene matches. Germline loops: CDR1 SGHTA, CDR2 FQGNSA. This CDR3 comprises 14 residues.